A single sample is the source of the 3 T cell receptor beta chains below, sequenced in a study of shared clonotypes between healthy human individuals. Sequencing used immunoSEQ multiplex PCR; TCRdb keeps in-frame clones, though not all of them. The data contain about 2 million clones, 85% to 95% of them singletons. Material: naive CD4+ T cells sorted from blood. Described subset: CD45RA+ positively selected. The receptors stem from a man between 18 and 35 years old in good health.

This sequence joins TRBV5-1 and TRBJ1-1; possible D gene TRBD1, 6 bases. The CDR3 has 15 residues. The germline V gene encodes CDR1 SGHRS and CDR2 YFSETQ. Trimming cost V 4 bases and J 1 base, with 14 bases left between them. The CDR3 sequence is CASSEAGHRNTEAFF. In DNA, the CDR3 is TGCGCCAGCAGCGAAGCGGGACATAGGAACACTGAAGCTTTCTTT.

The J gene is TRBJ2-7, the V gene TRBV5-1; D is possibly TRBD1 or TRBD2 (6 bases each). Germline CDR1 and CDR2: SGHRS and YFSETQ. The V and J ends lost 3 bases and 2 bases respectively, with 15 bases between them. CDR3 length: 15 amino acids. CDR3 nucleotide sequence: TGCGCCAGCAGCTCGCGGGGCGGGACAACCTACGAGCAGTACTTC. Translation gives CASSSRGGTTYEQYF.

The chain links TRBV9 to TRBJ2-7; D not resolved. From germline, CDR1 is SGDLS and CDR2 YYNGEE. The CDR3 totals 15 residues. V was shortened by 2 bases and J by 0 bases, with 12 bases between the two germline ends. The DNA for the CDR3 is TGTGCCAGCAGCGTGGACCCGGCGAGCTCCTACGAGCAGTACTTC. It translates to CASSVDPASSYEQYF.